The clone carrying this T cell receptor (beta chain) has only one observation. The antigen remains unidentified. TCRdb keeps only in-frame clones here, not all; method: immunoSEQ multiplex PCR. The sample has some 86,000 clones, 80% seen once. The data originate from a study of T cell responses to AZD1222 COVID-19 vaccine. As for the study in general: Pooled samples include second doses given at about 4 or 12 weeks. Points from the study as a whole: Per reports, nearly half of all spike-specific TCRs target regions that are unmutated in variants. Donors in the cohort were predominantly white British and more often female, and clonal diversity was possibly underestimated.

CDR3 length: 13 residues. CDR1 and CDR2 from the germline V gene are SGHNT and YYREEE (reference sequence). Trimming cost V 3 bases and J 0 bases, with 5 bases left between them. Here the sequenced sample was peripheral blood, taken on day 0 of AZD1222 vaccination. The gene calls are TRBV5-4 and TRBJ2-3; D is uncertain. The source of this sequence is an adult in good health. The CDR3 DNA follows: TGTGCCAGCAGCTCGGGTAGCACAGATACGCAGTATTTT. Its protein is CASSSGSTDTQYF.